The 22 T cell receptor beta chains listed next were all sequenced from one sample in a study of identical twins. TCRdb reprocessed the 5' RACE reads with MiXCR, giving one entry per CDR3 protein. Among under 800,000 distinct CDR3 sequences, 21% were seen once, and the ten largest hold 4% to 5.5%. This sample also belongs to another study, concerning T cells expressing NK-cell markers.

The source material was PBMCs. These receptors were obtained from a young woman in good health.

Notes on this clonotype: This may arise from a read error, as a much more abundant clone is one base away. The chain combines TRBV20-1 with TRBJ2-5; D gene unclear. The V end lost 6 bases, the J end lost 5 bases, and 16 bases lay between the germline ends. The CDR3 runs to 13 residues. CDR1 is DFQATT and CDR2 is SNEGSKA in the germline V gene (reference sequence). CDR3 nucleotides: TGCAGTGCCGTTATGACGGATCGGGAGACCCAGTACTTC. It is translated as CSAVMTDRETQYF.

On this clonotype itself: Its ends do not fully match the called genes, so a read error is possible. CDR3 region: CASRLDPVSNEQFF. As DNA, the CDR3 is TGCGCCAGCAGATTGGACCCGGTAAGCAATGAGCAGTTCTTC. J is TRBJ2-1 and V is TRBV5-1; D is undetermined. The length of the CDR3 is 14 residues. Germline-derived CDR1 and CDR2 are SGHRS and YFSETQ.

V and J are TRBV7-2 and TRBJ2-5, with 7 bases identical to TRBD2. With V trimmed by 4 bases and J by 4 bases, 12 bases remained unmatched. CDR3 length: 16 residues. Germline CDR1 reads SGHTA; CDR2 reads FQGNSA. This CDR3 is CASSSKQRDLGETQYF. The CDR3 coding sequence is TGTGCCAGCAGCTCCAAGCAGCGGGACCTGGGAGAGACCCAGTACTTC.

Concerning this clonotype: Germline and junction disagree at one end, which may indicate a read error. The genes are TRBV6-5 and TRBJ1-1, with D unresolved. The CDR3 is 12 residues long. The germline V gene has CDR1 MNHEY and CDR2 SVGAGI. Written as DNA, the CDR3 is TGTGCCAACAGTCGTCCTTCGGGTGGAGCTTTCTTT. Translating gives CANSRPSGGAFF.

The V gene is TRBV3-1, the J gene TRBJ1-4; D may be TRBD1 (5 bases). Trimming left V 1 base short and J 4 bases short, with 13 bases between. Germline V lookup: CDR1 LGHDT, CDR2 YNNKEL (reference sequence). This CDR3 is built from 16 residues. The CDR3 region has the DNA TGTGCCAGCAGCCAAGGTATCCGGGGCCTTAATGAAAAACTGTTTTTT. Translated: CASSQGIRGLNEKLFF.

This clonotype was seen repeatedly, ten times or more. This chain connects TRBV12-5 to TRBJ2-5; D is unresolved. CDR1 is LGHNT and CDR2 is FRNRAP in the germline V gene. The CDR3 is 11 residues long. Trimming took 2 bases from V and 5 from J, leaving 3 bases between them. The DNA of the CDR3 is TGTGCTAGTGGTTTGAGGGAGACCCAGTACTTC. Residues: CASGLRETQYF. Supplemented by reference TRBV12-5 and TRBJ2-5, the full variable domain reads DARVTQTPRHKVTEMGQEVTMRCQPILGHNTVFWYRQTMMQGLELLAYFRNRAPLDDSGMPKDRFSAEMPDATLATLKIQPSEPRDSAVYFCASGLRETQYFGPGTRLLVL.

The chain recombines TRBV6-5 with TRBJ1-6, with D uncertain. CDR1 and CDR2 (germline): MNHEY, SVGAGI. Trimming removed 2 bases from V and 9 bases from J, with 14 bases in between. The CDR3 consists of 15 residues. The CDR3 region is CASSYESGEVSPLHF. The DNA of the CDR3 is TGTGCCAGCAGTTACGAGTCTGGGGAGGTTTCACCCCTCCACTTT.

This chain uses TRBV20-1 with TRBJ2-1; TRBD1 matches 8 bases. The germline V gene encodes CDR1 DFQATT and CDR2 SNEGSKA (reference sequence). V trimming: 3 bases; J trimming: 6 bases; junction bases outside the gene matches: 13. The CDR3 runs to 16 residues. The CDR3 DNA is TGCAGTGCTAGGGCCCTGTGGCAGGGGGCTATCAATGAGCAGTTCTTC. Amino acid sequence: CSARALWQGAINEQFF.

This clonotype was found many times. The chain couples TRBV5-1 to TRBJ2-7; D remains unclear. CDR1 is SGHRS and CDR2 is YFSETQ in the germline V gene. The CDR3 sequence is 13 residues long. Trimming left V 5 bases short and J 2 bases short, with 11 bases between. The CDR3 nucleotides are TGCGCCAGCAGACGGTTAGGAACCTACGAGCAGTACTTC. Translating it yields CASRRLGTYEQYF.

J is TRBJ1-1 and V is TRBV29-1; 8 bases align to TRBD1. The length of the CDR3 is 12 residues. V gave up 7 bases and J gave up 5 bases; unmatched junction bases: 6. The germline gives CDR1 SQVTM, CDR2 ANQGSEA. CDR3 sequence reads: CSGRQGMTEAFF. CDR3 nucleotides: TGCAGCGGAAGACAGGGGATGACTGAAGCTTTCTTT.

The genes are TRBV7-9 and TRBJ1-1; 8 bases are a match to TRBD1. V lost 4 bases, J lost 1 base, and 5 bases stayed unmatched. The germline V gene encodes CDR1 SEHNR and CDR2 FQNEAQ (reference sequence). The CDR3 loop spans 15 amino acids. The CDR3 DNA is TGTGCCAGCAGCTACTCGACAGGGGCGAACACTGAAGCTTTCTTT. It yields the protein CASSYSTGANTEAFF.

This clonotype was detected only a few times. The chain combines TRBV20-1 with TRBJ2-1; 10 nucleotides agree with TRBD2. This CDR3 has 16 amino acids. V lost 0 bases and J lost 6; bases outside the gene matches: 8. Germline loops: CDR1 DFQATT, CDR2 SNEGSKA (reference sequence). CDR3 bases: TGCAGTGCTAGAGATCCAGCGGGAGGGCCTGGCAATGAGCAGTTCTTC. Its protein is CSARDPAGGPGNEQFF.

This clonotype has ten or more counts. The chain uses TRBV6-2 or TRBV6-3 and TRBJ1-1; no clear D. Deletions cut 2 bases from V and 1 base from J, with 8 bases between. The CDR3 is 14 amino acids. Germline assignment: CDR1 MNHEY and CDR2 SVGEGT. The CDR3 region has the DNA TGTGCCAGCAGTTACAGCCTGGAGAACACTGAAGCTTTCTTT. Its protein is CASSYSLENTEAFF.

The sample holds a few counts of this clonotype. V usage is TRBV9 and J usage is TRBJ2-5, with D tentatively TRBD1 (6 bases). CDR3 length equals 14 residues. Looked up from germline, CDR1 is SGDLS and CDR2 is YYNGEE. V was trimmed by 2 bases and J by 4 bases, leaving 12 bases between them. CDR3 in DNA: TGTGCCAGCAGCGTCTCTCAGGGGACAGAGACCCAGTACTTC. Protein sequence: CASSVSQGTETQYF.

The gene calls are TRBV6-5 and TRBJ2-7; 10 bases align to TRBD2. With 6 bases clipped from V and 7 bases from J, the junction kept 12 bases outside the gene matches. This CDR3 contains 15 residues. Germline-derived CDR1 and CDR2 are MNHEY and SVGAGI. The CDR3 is CASSYPSGGGGEQYF. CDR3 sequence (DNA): TGTGCCAGCAGCTACCCTAGCGGGGGCGGAGGGGAGCAGTACTTC.

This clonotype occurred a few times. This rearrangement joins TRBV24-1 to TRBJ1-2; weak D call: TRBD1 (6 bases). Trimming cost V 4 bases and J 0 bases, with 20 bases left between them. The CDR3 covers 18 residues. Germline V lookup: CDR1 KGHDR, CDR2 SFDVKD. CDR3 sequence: CATSDLMSGGAANYGYTF. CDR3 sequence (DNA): TGTGCCACCAGTGACTTGATGTCCGGGGGCGCAGCTAACTATGGCTACACCTTC.

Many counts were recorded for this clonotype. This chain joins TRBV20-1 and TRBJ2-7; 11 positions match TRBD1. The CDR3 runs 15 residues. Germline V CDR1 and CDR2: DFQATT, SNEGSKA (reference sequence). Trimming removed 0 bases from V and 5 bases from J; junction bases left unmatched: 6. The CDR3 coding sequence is TGCAGTGCTAGAGATGAGGGGACAGGGGGTGACGAGCAGTACTTC. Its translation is CSARDEGTGGDEQYF.

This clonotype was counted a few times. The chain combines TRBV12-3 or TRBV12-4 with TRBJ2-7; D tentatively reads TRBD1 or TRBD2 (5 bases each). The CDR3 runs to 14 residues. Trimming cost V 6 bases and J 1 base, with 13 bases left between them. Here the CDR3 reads CASSWDATSYEQYF. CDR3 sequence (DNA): TGTGCCAGCAGCTGGGACGCCACGTCCTACGAGCAGTACTTC.

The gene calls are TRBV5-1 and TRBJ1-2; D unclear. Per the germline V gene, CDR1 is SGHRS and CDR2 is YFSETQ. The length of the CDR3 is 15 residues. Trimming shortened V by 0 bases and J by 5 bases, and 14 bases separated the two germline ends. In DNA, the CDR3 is TGCGCCAGCAGCTTGGGCGGCAGCCTCGGGTATGGCTACACCTTC. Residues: CASSLGGSLGYGYTF.

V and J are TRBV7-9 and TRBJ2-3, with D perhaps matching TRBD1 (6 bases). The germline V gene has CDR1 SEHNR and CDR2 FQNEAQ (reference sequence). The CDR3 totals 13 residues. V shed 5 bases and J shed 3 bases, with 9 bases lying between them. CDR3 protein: CASSHTGTDTQYF. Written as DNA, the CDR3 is TGTGCCAGCAGCCACACAGGGACAGATACGCAGTATTTT.

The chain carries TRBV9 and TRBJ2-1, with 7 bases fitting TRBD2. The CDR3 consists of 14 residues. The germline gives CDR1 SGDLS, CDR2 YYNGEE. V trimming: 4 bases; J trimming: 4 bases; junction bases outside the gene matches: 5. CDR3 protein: CASSIGGTYNEQFF. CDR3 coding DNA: TGTGCCAGCAGCATCGGGGGGACTTACAATGAGCAGTTCTTC.

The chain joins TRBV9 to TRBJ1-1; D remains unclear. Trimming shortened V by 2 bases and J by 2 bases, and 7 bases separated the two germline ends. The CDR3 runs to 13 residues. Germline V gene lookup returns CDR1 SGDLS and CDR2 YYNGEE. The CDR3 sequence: CASSVSRNTEAFF. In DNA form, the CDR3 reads TGTGCCAGCAGCGTCTCAAGAAACACTGAAGCTTTCTTT.